The next 21 T cell receptor beta chains were all read from a single sample in a study of CD8 T cells in Susac syndrome. Random hexamers were used to reverse transcribe an amount of roughly 0.5 to 1 ug RNA. TCRdb reanalysed the immunoSEQ multiplex PCR reads using MiXCR and keeps one entry per CDR3 protein. Of roughly 120,000 distinct CDR3 sequences in the sample, 90% to 95% were seen once. Specimen: CD4+ T cells from PBMCs. These receptors were taken from a human donor in good health.

CDR3 residues: CASSYPRQPQHF. CDR3 DNA sequence: TGTGCCAGCAGTTACCCCCGCCAGCCCCAGCATTTT. This chain joins TRBV6-2 or TRBV6-3 and TRBJ1-5, with D unclear. CDR3 size: 12 residues. V dropped 2 bases and J dropped 7 bases, with 6 bases sitting between them. Germline loops: CDR1 MNHEY, CDR2 SVGEGT.

This clonotype was recorded a few times. This chain connects TRBV6-2 or TRBV6-3 to TRBJ1-1, with D tentatively TRBD1 (5 bases). CDR3 size: 13 residues. The V end lost 2 bases, the J end lost 4 bases, and 8 bases lay between the germline ends. The germline V gene encodes CDR1 MNHEY and CDR2 SVGEGT. In nucleotides, the CDR3 is TGTGCCAGCAGTTACACGGGGGGCACTGAAGCTTTCTTT. This translates into CASSYTGGTEAFF.

Only one count was recorded for this clonotype. At one of its ends the junction is not consistent with the germline gene, which may arise from a read error. The rearrangement uses TRBV27 and TRBJ2-2; D uncertain. Germline V gene lookup returns CDR1 MNHEY and CDR2 SMNVEV (reference sequence). This CDR3 contains 13 residues. CDR3 amino acids: CASSPSRTEELFF. The DNA for the CDR3 is TGTGCCAGCAGTCCGTCCCGGACCGAGGAGCTGTTTTTT.

This rearrangement joins TRBV30 to TRBJ1-2; D possibly corresponds to TRBD1 (6 bases). CDR1 and CDR2 from the germline V gene are GTSNPN and SVGIG (reference sequence). V was pared by 2 bases and J by 5 bases, with 12 bases between. This CDR3 spans 13 amino acids. The CDR3 nucleotides read TGTGCCTGGAGTAGGGGGGTTGGGTATGGCTACACCTTC. This translates into CAWSRGVGYGYTF.

The J gene is TRBJ1-2, the V gene TRBV11-1; D may be TRBD1 (6 bases). The CDR3 runs to 21 residues. Trimming took 2 bases from V and 4 from J, leaving 32 bases between them. The germline V gene has CDR1 SGHAT and CDR2 FQDESV (reference sequence). The CDR3 coding sequence is TGTGCCAGCAGCTTATCGAGGCATGGGGGCAGCCGAGAGGGGAGCGGCTATGGCTACACCTTC. Translating it yields CASSLSRHGGSREGSGYGYTF. The full variable domain, completed using reference TRBV11-1 and TRBJ1-2, is EAEVAQSPRYKITEKSQAVAFWCDPISGHATLYWYRQILGQGPELLVQFQDESVVDDSQLPKDRFSAERLKGVDSTLKIQPAELGDSAMYLCASSLSRHGGSREGSGYGYTFGSGTRLTVV.

This clonotype appeared a single time. The V gene is TRBV5-6, the J gene TRBJ2-2, with unresolved D. The germline V gene has CDR1 SGHDT and CDR2 YYEEEE. The CDR3 is made up of 13 amino acids. Between the trimmed V and J ends, which lost 6 bases and 5 bases, there was a span of 11 bases. CDR3 sequence reads: CASNTQTTGELFF. CDR3 bases: TGTGCCAGCAACACTCAGACGACCGGGGAGCTGTTTTTT.

This chain connects TRBV12-3 or TRBV12-4 to TRBJ1-3; tentatively, D is TRBD1 (6 bases). Trimming cost V 6 bases and J 0 bases, with 12 bases left between them. The CDR3 totals 15 residues. CDR3 coding DNA: TGTGCCAGCAGCCTTGCGGGACACTCTGGAAACACCATATATTTT. This sequence encodes CASSLAGHSGNTIYF.

This chain links TRBV5-1 with TRBJ2-7; 8 bases fit TRBD2. In germline, CDR1 is SGHRS, CDR2 YFSETQ. V gave up 4 bases and J gave up 0 bases; unmatched junction bases: 12. There are 17 residues in the CDR3. The CDR3 spells CASSRGGLEQGSYEQYF. The CDR3 nucleotides are TGCGCCAGCAGCCGGGGGGGTCTCGAACAGGGCTCCTACGAGCAGTACTTC.

This rearrangement joins TRBV20-1 to TRBJ2-3; a weak D match, TRBD2 (5 bases). Germline V gene lookup returns CDR1 DFQATT and CDR2 SNEGSKA (reference sequence). The CDR3 loop spans 14 amino acids. The V end was cut by 2 bases, the J end by 5 bases, with 14 bases between. For the CDR3, the DNA is TGCAGTGCTAGACGTGGGAGCCAGGTAGATACGCAGTATTTT. Translated: CSARRGSQVDTQYF.

This chain joins TRBV18 and TRBJ1-1, with 8 bases fitting TRBD1. Looked up from germline, CDR1 is KGHSH and CDR2 is LQKENI. The CDR3 runs to 15 residues. V shed 3 bases and J 2 bases; nucleotides not matched to a gene: 5. CDR3 nucleotides: TGTGCCAGCTCACCCCGGACAGGGATTAACACTGAAGCTTTCTTT. Its translation is CASSPRTGINTEAFF.

The chain couples TRBV12-3 or TRBV12-4 to TRBJ2-1, with D uncertain. The CDR3 covers 13 residues. Trimming pared 4 bases from V and 8 bases from J, leaving 12 bases between. The CDR3 nucleotides read TGTGCCAGCAGTTACAAGGGAACGGATGAGCAGTTCTTC. Translation: CASSYKGTDEQFF.

The CDR3 sequence is CASSEGTSGQETQYF. In nucleotides, the CDR3 is TGTGCCAGTAGTGAGGGGACTAGCGGTCAAGAGACCCAGTACTTC. This sequence joins TRBV19 and TRBJ2-5, with 11 nucleotides matching TRBD2. This CDR3 region has 15 residues. Trimming removed 5 bases from V and 2 bases from J; junction bases left unmatched: 4. Germline V gene data show CDR1 as LNHDA and CDR2 as SQIVND (reference sequence).

The J gene is TRBJ1-2, the V gene TRBV18; D not certain. Germline-derived CDR1 and CDR2 are KGHSH and LQKENI. The CDR3 has 16 amino acids. Trimming left V 1 base short and J 8 bases short, with 20 bases between. The CDR3 DNA is TGTGCCAGCTCACCACGTGGGTCAAACCCTGTTGGGGGCTACACCTTC. Amino acids: CASSPRGSNPVGGYTF.

The CDR3 spells CATSSRQGNQPQHF. CDR3 coding DNA: TGTGCCACCAGCAGTAGGCAGGGGAATCAGCCCCAGCATTTT. The V gene is TRBV15, the J gene TRBJ1-5; possibly TRBD1 for D (6 bases). V lost 3 bases to trimming and J lost 4 bases, with 10 bases between them. CDR3 size: 14 residues. Germline V gives CDR1 LNHNV, CDR2 YYDKDF (reference sequence). Looking up the rest from reference TRBV15 and TRBJ1-5 gives the full variable domain: DAMVIQNPRYQVTQFGKPVTLSCSQTLNHNVMYWYQQKSSQAPKLLFHYYDKDFNNEADTPDNFQSRRPNTSFCFLDIRSPGLGDTAMYLCATSSRQGNQPQHFGDGTRLSIL.

This chain connects TRBV29-1 to TRBJ1-1; D not resolved. The CDR3 has 13 amino acids. Germline assignment: CDR1 SQVTM and CDR2 ANQGSEA. V was trimmed by 7 bases and J by 0 bases, leaving 12 bases between them. DNA of the CDR3: TGCAGCGCGCAGTTACACCTGAACACTGAAGCTTTCTTT. It yields the protein CSAQLHLNTEAFF.

The chain links TRBV6-5 to TRBJ2-5, with TRBD2 matching over 7 bases. Per germline, CDR1 MNHEY and CDR2 SVGAGI. Germline trimming cut 2 bases from V and 4 bases from J; bases unmatched to any gene: 1. This CDR3 contains 13 residues. The CDR3 reads CASSYGGGETQYF. In DNA form, the CDR3 reads TGTGCCAGCAGTTACGGGGGGGGAGAGACCCAGTACTTC.

This chain links TRBV7-2 with TRBJ2-7, with D possibly being TRBD2 (5 bases). V shed 5 bases and J shed 6 bases, with 17 bases lying between them. CDR3 length: 14 amino acids. CDR1 is SGHTA, CDR2 FQGNSA, per germline. The CDR3 reads CASSIDFGVREQYF. The CDR3 bases are TGTGCCAGCAGCATTGACTTCGGGGTTCGCGAGCAGTACTTC.

The chain has TRBV5-1 and TRBJ2-7, with TRBD1 identical over 8 bases. Trimming at V came to 4 bases and at J to 4 bases, leaving 7 bases not matched to a gene. Germline CDR1 SGHRS, CDR2 YFSETQ. This CDR3 spans 14 amino acids. The CDR3, as DNA: TGCGCCAGCAGCCTAGCCAGGGGGCAATACGAGCAGTACTTC. Encoded protein: CASSLARGQYEQYF.

CDR3 nucleotide sequence: TGTGCCAGCAGTTTCCGGCAGACCTTCAGGGGCACTGAAGCTTTCTTT. Amino acids: CASSFRQTFRGTEAFF. The genes are TRBV12-3 or TRBV12-4 and TRBJ1-1, with a possible D match to TRBD1 (6 bases). V lost 3 bases to trimming and J lost 4 bases, with 18 bases between them. The CDR3 covers 16 residues.

J is TRBJ1-1 and V is TRBV3-1; weak D call: TRBD1 (6 bases). The CDR3 covers 14 residues. Between the trimmed V and J ends, which lost 4 bases and 1 base, there was a span of 10 bases. CDR1 and CDR2 from the germline V gene are LGHDT and YNNKEL (reference sequence). The CDR3 DNA reads as TGTGCCAGCAGCCTGGGACACCAGAACACTGAAGCTTTCTTT. It is translated as CASSLGHQNTEAFF. Full variable domain (outside the CDR3, taken from reference TRBV3-1 and TRBJ1-1): DTAVSQTPKYLVTQMGNDKSIKCEQNLGHDTMYWYKQDSKKFLKIMFSYNNKELIINETVPNRFSPKSPDKAHLNLHINSLELGDSAVYFCASSLGHQNTEAFFGQGTRLTVV.

The chain has TRBV7-9 and TRBJ2-5; 9 nucleotides agree with TRBD2. This CDR3 region has 15 residues. Germline V CDR1 and CDR2: SEHNR, FQNEAQ (reference sequence). The trim removed 4 bases at V and 4 bases at J, leaving 7 bases unmatched. The CDR3 sequence: CASSSKRLAVETQYF. CDR3 nucleotide sequence: TGTGCCAGCAGCTCCAAGAGACTAGCGGTAGAGACCCAGTACTTC. The full variable domain, with the rest looked up from reference TRBV7-9 and TRBJ2-5, is DTGVSQNPRHKITKRGQNVTFRCDPISEHNRLYWYRQTLGQGPEFLTYFQNEAQLEKSRLLSDRFSAERPKGSFSTLEIQRTEQGDSAMYLCASSSKRLAVETQYFGPGTRLLVL.